The 21 T cell receptor beta chains reported below all come from one sample, sequenced in a study of T-cell memory formation after mild COVID-19. TCRdb independently ran MiXCR on the 5' RACE reads; one entry per CDR3 protein. The sample lists 120,000 or so distinct CDR3 sequences, roughly 6% occurring once. Material for sequencing was PBMCs or a T cell subset sorted from them (not recorded which). The receptors derive from an adult woman who had mild COVID-19 (a few samples of this study predate the infection). Cell type and time point are not known.

This clonotype was counted a few times. The gene calls are TRBV9 and TRBJ1-2; weak D call: TRBD1 (6 bases). Germline CDR1 and CDR2: SGDLS and YYNGEE. The ends were cut back, 0 bases at V and 8 bases at J, with 14 bases in the middle. The CDR3 sequence is 14 residues long. CDR3 coding DNA: TGTGCCAGCAGCGTAGAGGGGGTCCTAGGCGGCTACACCTTC. Residues: CASSVEGVLGGYTF.

This clonotype was found many times. The rearrangement uses TRBV12-3 or TRBV12-4 and TRBJ2-2; no definite D call. V lost 4 bases to trimming and J lost 2 bases, with 11 bases between them. This CDR3 region has 15 residues. The CDR3, as DNA: TGTGCCAGCAGTTCCAAGATACTCAACACCGGGGAGCTGTTTTTT. Encoded protein: CASSSKILNTGELFF.

This clonotype was observed many times. The rearrangement joins TRBV5-6 to TRBJ1-5; D is undetermined. Germline V gene data show CDR1 as SGHDT and CDR2 as YYEEEE. This CDR3 spans 12 amino acids. V was cut by 3 bases and J by 8 bases, with 9 bases left in between. CDR3 coding DNA: TGTGCCAGCAGCTCCGGGTCCGAGCCCCAGCATTTT. Encoded protein: CASSSGSEPQHF.

This clonotype came up a few times. V usage is TRBV12-3 or TRBV12-4 and J usage is TRBJ1-1; D is perhaps TRBD1 (5 bases). CDR3 length equals 15 residues. The germline V and J ends were trimmed by 2 bases and 3 bases, with 13 bases remaining between them. Here the CDR3 reads CASSLFGLGHTEAFF. DNA of the CDR3: TGTGCCAGCAGTTTATTTGGGCTGGGGCACACTGAAGCTTTCTTT.

The V gene is TRBV12-3 or TRBV12-4, the J gene TRBJ1-1; TRBD1 matches at 8 bases. The V and J ends lost 6 bases and 9 bases, in that order; junction bases with no gene match: 6. CDR3 length: 12 residues. CDR3 residues: CASRRDRLKAFF. CDR3 nucleotide sequence: TGTGCCAGCAGGAGGGACAGGTTAAAAGCTTTCTTT.

This clonotype was found many times. The chain uses TRBV2 and TRBJ1-2, with D tentatively TRBD1 (6 bases). Germline-derived CDR1 and CDR2 are SNHLY and FYNNEI. The CDR3 runs to 13 residues. V lost 2 bases, J lost 7 bases, and 11 bases lay in between. CDR3 sequence reads: CASSETGSSGYTF. CDR3 sequence (DNA): TGTGCCAGCAGTGAAACAGGGTCCTCTGGCTACACCTTC.

This clonotype came up a few times. V gene TRBV12-3 or TRBV12-4 combines with J gene TRBJ1-2, with 10 nucleotides matching TRBD1. The V and J ends lost 5 bases and 7 bases, in that order; junction bases with no gene match: 7. CDR3 length: 14 residues. The CDR3 sequence: CASSDGTGASGYTF. The CDR3 nucleotides read TGTGCCAGCAGTGACGGGACAGGGGCCAGTGGCTACACCTTC.

This chain uses TRBV6-5 with TRBJ2-2; D is undetermined. The CDR3 sequence is 14 residues long. CDR1 MNHEY and CDR2 SVGAGI come from the germline V gene. The ends were cut back, 2 bases at V and 7 bases at J, with 11 bases in the middle. DNA for the CDR3: TGTGCCAGCAGTTACAGTAGGGATCACGGGGAGCTGTTTTTT. Residues: CASSYSRDHGELFF.

The chain recombines TRBV27 with TRBJ1-5, with 9 bases identical to TRBD1. The junction had 6 bases not matched to a gene; V was cut back by 4 bases and J by 5 bases. This CDR3 has 15 amino acids. Germline V CDR1 and CDR2: MNHEY, SMNVEV (reference sequence). The CDR3 is CASSSQGASYQPQHF. The CDR3 DNA sequence: TGTGCCAGCAGTTCACAGGGGGCCAGCTATCAGCCCCAGCATTTT.

Only a few counts were recorded for this clonotype. The chain recombines TRBV3-1 with TRBJ1-6; D remains ambiguous. V shed 5 bases and J shed 7 bases, with 24 bases lying between them. This CDR3 comprises 18 residues. Germline V CDR1 and CDR2: LGHDT, YNNKEL (reference sequence). The CDR3 DNA follows: TGTGCCAGCAGCGCGCGAATGGGTGGTTTTGTAGGGAATTCACCCCTCCACTTT. As protein: CASSARMGGFVGNSPLHF.

This rearrangement joins TRBV12-3 or TRBV12-4 to TRBJ2-6, with TRBD1 matching 7 bases. There are 17 residues in the CDR3. The V gene end was trimmed by 5 bases and the J gene end by 1 base; junction bases not matched to a gene: 8. This CDR3 reads CASSLRDSVSGANVLTF. CDR3 nucleotide sequence: TGTGCCAGCAGTCTCCGGGACAGTGTGTCTGGGGCCAACGTCCTGACTTTC.

V gene TRBV28 combines with J gene TRBJ2-7; D possibly corresponds to TRBD1 (6 bases). The ends were cut back, 1 base at V and 4 bases at J, with 11 bases in the middle. The CDR3 is made up of 14 amino acids. Germline loops: CDR1 MDHEN, CDR2 SYDVKM. CDR3 sequence reads: CASSLSTGQYEQYF. DNA of the CDR3: TGTGCCAGCAGTTTATCCACAGGGCAGTACGAGCAGTACTTC.

This clonotype showed up just once. This could be a read error, since a much larger clone is one nucleotide away. This rearrangement joins TRBV5-1 to TRBJ2-5; D remains ambiguous. CDR3 length: 14 residues. CDR1 is SGHRS and CDR2 is YFSETQ in the germline V gene. Deletions cut 1 base from V and 4 bases from J, with 11 bases between. The CDR3 coding sequence is TGCGCCAGCAGCTTGATTGGCGGCGGAGAGACCCAGTACTTC. This gives the protein CASSLIGGGETQYF.

Ten or more counts support this clonotype. The V call is TRBV9, the J call TRBJ2-5, with TRBD1 matching 7 bases. Germline trimming cut 6 bases from V and 5 bases from J; bases unmatched to any gene: 4. This CDR3 has 12 amino acids. CDR1 and CDR2 from the germline V gene are SGDLS and YYNGEE. The CDR3 DNA is TGTGCCAGCAAAGGGGGCGGGGAGACCCAGTACTTC. It specifies CASKGGGETQYF.

This clonotype was seen only a few times. The chain couples TRBV5-6 to TRBJ1-1; D uncertain. CDR3 length: 13 amino acids. In germline, CDR1 is SGHDT, CDR2 YYEEEE. V lost 2 bases to trimming and J lost 3 bases, with 8 bases between them. The CDR3 sequence: CASSLGLDTEAFF. The DNA for the CDR3 is TGTGCCAGCAGCTTAGGATTGGACACTGAAGCTTTCTTT.

This clonotype occurred many times. The CDR3 DNA reads TGTGCCAGCAGGATAGGGGGGCCAGAATACGAGCAGTACTTC. It is translated as CASRIGGPEYEQYF. The chain links TRBV7-2 to TRBJ2-7; possibly TRBD1 or TRBD2 for D (6 bases each). Germline CDR1 reads SGHTA; CDR2 reads FQGNSA. V was cut by 6 bases and J by 4 bases, with 16 bases left in between. This CDR3 is 14 amino acids long. Filled out from reference TRBV7-2 and TRBJ2-7, the complete variable domain reads GAGVSQSPSNKVTEKGKDVELRCDPISGHTALYWYRQSLGQGLEFLIYFQGNSAPDKSGLPSDRFSAERTGGSVSTLTIQRTQQEDSAVYLCASRIGGPEYEQYFGPGTRLTVT.

CDR3 in amino acids: CASSSDWGLAKNIQYF. The CDR3 DNA reads as TGCGCCAGCAGCTCGGATTGGGGACTAGCCAAAAACATTCAGTACTTC. This chain links TRBV5-1 with TRBJ2-4; tentative D call: TRBD2 (6 bases). The germline gives CDR1 SGHRS, CDR2 YFSETQ. CDR3 size: 16 residues. V was cut by 3 bases and J by 0 bases, with 13 bases left in between.

Only a few counts were recorded for this clonotype. V is TRBV6-2 or TRBV6-3 and J is TRBJ2-3; 13 nucleotides line up with TRBD2. The CDR3 has 17 amino acids. V was clipped by 6 bases and J by 0 bases; unmatched bases: 6. Germline CDR1 MNHEY, CDR2 SVGEGT. CDR3 protein: CASRWTSGGRSTDTQYF. DNA of the CDR3: TGTGCCAGCAGGTGGACTAGCGGGGGCCGGAGCACAGATACGCAGTATTTT.

This clonotype showed up many times. This chain uses TRBV5-1 with TRBJ2-7; tentatively, D is TRBD2 (5 bases). Trimming left V 2 bases short and J 7 bases short, with 22 bases between. Germline V gene lookup returns CDR1 SGHRS and CDR2 YFSETQ. There are 16 residues in the CDR3. CDR3 nucleotide sequence: TGCGCCAGCAGCTTCTTGTCGGTGGGAGACGGCCGGGAGCAGTACTTC. It specifies CASSFLSVGDGREQYF.

In its sample, this clonotype was seen many times. The V call is TRBV7-6, the J call TRBJ2-2; D perhaps matches TRBD2 (5 bases). The CDR3 covers 16 residues. Germline V gene sequence: CDR1 SGHVS, CDR2 FNYEAQ. V was trimmed by 5 bases and J by 2 bases, leaving 15 bases between them. The chain's CDR3 is CASSPRPGVNTGELFF. The CDR3 region has the DNA TGTGCCAGCAGCCCCAGGCCCGGGGTTAACACCGGGGAGCTGTTTTTT.

There are many counts of this clonotype. The genes are TRBV7-3 and TRBJ2-5, with no clear D. The ends were cut back, 5 bases at V and 5 bases at J, with 15 bases in the middle. CDR1 is SGHTA, CDR2 FQGTGA, per germline. CDR3 length: 14 residues. The DNA of the CDR3 is TGTGCCAGCAGCCCTGCCGGGTCTGCGGAGACCCAGTACTTC. Protein: CASSPAGSAETQYF.